This T cell receptor beta chain is from a study of blood T cell repertoires in COVID-19. The CDR3 runs to 14 residues. With 9 bases removed from V and 7 bases from J, the gap between germline ends came to 17 bases. Germline lookup yields CDR1 KGHDR and CDR2 SFDVKD. Clones were read by immunoSEQ multiplex PCR, and TCRdb kept only the in-frame ones, dropping some. This table holds hundreds of thousands of clones, roughly nine tenths found once. The chain links TRBV24-1 to TRBJ2-2; D perhaps matches TRBD1 (6 bases). The receptor was derived from a woman aged 25 to 39 with COVID-19, enrolled during active disease. Sequenced: peripheral blood. The CDR3 bases are TGTGCCACCTCTGGACGGACAGCTTACGGGGAGCTGTTTTTT. This gives the protein CATSGRTAYGELFF.